This T cell receptor beta chain appears in the sequencing data of a study of identical twins. TCRdb called the 5' RACE reads again in MiXCR, with one record for every CDR3 protein. The table records over 550,000 distinct CDR3 sequences, 7.1% of them present only once. With regard to this clonotype: Antigen unknown.

The CDR3 is made up of 14 amino acids. Trimming left V 6 bases short and J 7 bases short, with 18 bases between. Study-level results: Beta out-of-frame sequences showed weaker excess sharing between twins. Zero-insertion analyses were open to partial confounding by invariant MAIT and iNKT cells. Fewer insertions were carried by abundant cord blood beta clonotypes, but none was seen in memory repertoires.

Each donor (without exception) was a healthy Caucasian. This same sample was also part of a study on yellow fever vaccine responses in identical twins.

Source material: PBMCs. The clonotype originates from a woman between 18 and 30 years old in good health. This sequence joins TRBV12-3 or TRBV12-4 and TRBJ1-2; possible D gene TRBD1, 5 bases. The CDR3 sequence: CASSDAGLVSGYTF. CDR3 bases: TGTGCCAGCAGCGACGCAGGGTTAGTCTCTGGCTACACCTTC.